The rows below give T cell receptor beta chains drawn from one sample of a study of regulatory T cells in long-lasting Graves disease. Using its own MiXCR run on the multiplex PCR reads, TCRdb lists one record per CDR3 protein. Of roughly 500,000 distinct CDR3 sequences in the sample, around a fifth were seen once. Material: peripheral blood mononuclear cells (PBMCs), obtained when the disease was refractory, from a patient treated with antithyroid drugs. The receptors were gathered from a female donor with Graves disease. Each CDR3 is given with its conserved first and last residue. A D gene is named only where the DNA matches it firmly. Clone size appears in some rows only: once, few, many, or a class for an expanded clone.

j_call d_call clone_size v_call cdr3_nt cdr3_aa
TRBJ2-5 - - TRBV9 TGTGCCAGCAGCGTAGGTGGTCGGGGGCCTTCGGGAGAGACCCAGTACTTC CASSVGGRGPSGETQYF
TRBJ2-7 - many TRBV12-3/TRBV12-4 TGTGCCAGCAGACAGGCGGGCGAGGGACACGAGCAGTACTTC CASRQAGEGHEQYF
TRBJ1-1 - many TRBV20-1 TGCAGTGCTAGTCTTCCAGGGGACACTGAAGCTTTCTTT CSASLPGDTEAFF
TRBJ1-5 - many TRBV7-2 TGTGCCAGCAGTTTTGGGGGGAATCAGCCCCAGCATTTT CASSFGGNQPQHF
TRBJ1-2 - many TRBV20-1 TGCAGTGCTATAGAGGGAATAGTGGGCTACACCTTC CSAIEGIVGYTF
TRBJ1-1 - - TRBV7-9 TGTGCCAGCAGCTGGGGGGGGGCCAAGTACACTGAAGCTTTCTTT CASSWGGAKYTEAFF
TRBJ1-4 - - TRBV30 TGTGCCTGGTGCTCTGGACAGATGAGTGAAAAACTGTTTTTT CAWCSGQMSEKLFF
TRBJ2-2 TRBD2 many TRBV27 TGTGCCAGCAGTTTAAACGGCGTAGCGGGGAACACCGGGGAGCTGTTTTTT CASSLNGVAGNTGELFF
TRBJ2-1 - - TRBV3-1 TGTGCCAGCAGCCAGGGAACCCTCAACAATGAGCAGTTCTTC CASSQGTLNNEQFF
TRBJ2-2 - - TRBV3-1 TGTGCCAGCAGCCCCCCCTCACGGAGGACCCTCACGAACACCGGGGAGCTGTTTTTT CASSPPSRRTLTNTGELFF
TRBJ2-5 - - TRBV6-1 TGTGCCAGCAGCCTCTTGGGGTCCCCGGAGGGTGAGACCCAGTACTTC CASSLLGSPEGETQYF
TRBJ2-1 TRBD1 - TRBV25-1 TGTGCCAGCAGTGGAGGACAGGGGGCCAATGAGCAGTTCTTC CASSGGQGANEQFF
TRBJ2-5 - many TRBV24-1 TGTGCCACCAGTGAGGGGGGCAGGGAGACCCAGTACTTC CATSEGGRETQYF
TRBJ2-2 - - TRBV11-2 TGTGCCAGCAGCTTAGATCAGGTCACCGGGGAGCTGTTTTTT CASSLDQVTGELFF
TRBJ1-2 - - TRBV3-1 TGTGCCAGCAGCCAAGGGACAGTGCATGGCTACACCTTC CASSQGTVHGYTF
TRBJ2-7 TRBD2 - TRBV7-8 TGTGCCAGCAGCCCACGCCGGCTAGCGGGGGCCCGCTCCTACGAGCAGTACTTC CASSPRRLAGARSYEQYF
TRBJ1-2 - many TRBV7-9 TGTGCCAGCAGCTTAGGGGTTTCGGATGGCTACACCTTC CASSLGVSDGYTF
TRBJ1-6 - many TRBV2 TGTGCCAGCAGTGAGAGTGGATCTCTAGATTCACCCCTCCACTTT CASSESGSLDSPLHF
TRBJ1-3 - - TRBV14 TGTGCCAGCAGCCAAGATTGGGCCATCTCTGGAAACACCATATATTTT CASSQDWAISGNTIYF
TRBJ1-1 - many TRBV19 TGTGCCAGCAGCAATACAAGGAACACTGAAGCTTTCTTT CASSNTRNTEAFF
TRBJ1-2 - many TRBV7-8 TGTGCCAGCAGCTTTATTAAGGGGGGAATGCATGGCTACACCTTC CASSFIKGGMHGYTF
TRBJ1-2 - - TRBV6-2/TRBV6-3 TGTGCCAGCAGTGTAAACGGGGACTATGGCTACACCTTC CASSVNGDYGYTF
TRBJ2-5 - many TRBV12-3/TRBV12-4 TGTGCCAGCAGTAGGACTAAGGATTTTTGGGAGACCCAGTACTTC CASSRTKDFWETQYF
TRBJ2-6 - - TRBV3-1 TGTGCCAGCTGGCAATCTGGGGCCAACGTCCTGACTTTC CASWQSGANVLTF